This is a list of T cell receptor beta chains from one sample in a study of T-cell memory formation after mild COVID-19. TCRdb re-analysed the 5' RACE reads in MiXCR, keeping a single row per CDR3 protein. Among 200,000 to 250,000 distinct CDR3 sequences listed, over 8.5% were seen once. Sequencing was carried out using PBMCs or a T cell subset sorted from them (not recorded which). The receptors derive from a man between 18 and 35 years old who had mild COVID-19 (a few samples of this study predate the infection). Cell type and time point are not known. CDR3s include the opening cysteine and the closing phenylalanine or tryptophan. A D gene is named only where the DNA matches it firmly. For some rows the clone size is stated as once, few or many, or as a class when expanded; others skip it.

len	abundance	j_gene	v_gene	d_gene	CDR3aa	CDR3nt
16	NA	TRBJ2-2	TRBV4-2	NA	CASSQELSSDTGELFF	TGTGCCAGCAGCCAAGAGTTGTCTAGTGACACCGGGGAGCTGTTTTTT
12	few	TRBJ1-2	TRBV7-2	NA	CASTPLLYGYTF	TGTGCCAGCACCCCTTTGCTCTATGGCTACACCTTC
13	many	TRBJ2-3	TRBV3-1	NA	CASSLPGTGTQYF	TGTGCCAGCAGCCTACCCGGGACGGGTACGCAGTATTTT
13	NA	TRBJ2-5	TRBV24-1	NA	CATSDSFHETQYF	TGTGCCACCAGTGACAGCTTCCACGAGACCCAGTACTTC
16	few	TRBJ2-7	TRBV30	NA	CAWNPKQGMGPYEQYF	TGTGCCTGGAACCCCAAACAGGGAATGGGGCCCTACGAGCAGTACTTC
15	many	TRBJ2-3	TRBV10-3	NA	CAISESATVTDTQYF	TGTGCCATCAGTGAGTCGGCAACCGTAACAGATACGCAGTATTTT
17	many	TRBJ2-7	TRBV9	NA	CASSSEEGSKGTYEQYF	TGTGCCAGCAGCTCCGAAGAGGGCAGTAAGGGGACCTACGAGCAGTACTTC
13	NA	TRBJ1-6	TRBV29-1	NA	CSVGDGPTGTLHF	TGCAGCGTTGGGGACGGACCGACGGGCACCCTCCACTTT
13	NA	TRBJ2-3	TRBV4-2	TRBD2	CASSQDTAGGQYF	TGTGCCAGCAGCCAAGATACGGCGGGGGGTCAGTATTTT
15	few	TRBJ2-4	TRBV7-8	TRBD1	CASSNRQGFRDIQYF	TGTGCCAGCAGCAACCGACAGGGGTTCAGAGACATTCAGTACTTC
13	few	TRBJ1-5	TRBV5-5	NA	CASSAYGNQPQHF	TGTGCCAGCAGCGCGTATGGCAATCAGCCCCAGCATTTT
16	few	TRBJ2-2	TRBV5-1	NA	CASRSLGTQNTGELFF	TGCGCCAGCAGATCGCTCGGGACACAGAACACCGGGGAGCTGTTTTTT
13	few	TRBJ1-6	TRBV5-1	NA	CASSTDDNSPLHF	TGCGCCAGCAGCACAGACGATAATTCACCCCTCCACTTT
12	few	TRBJ1-5	TRBV7-8	NA	CASSLDRGPQHF	TGTGCCAGCAGCTTAGATCGGGGGCCCCAGCATTTT
14	few	TRBJ2-4	TRBV6-1	TRBD2	CASSEAGPGGIQYF	TGTGCCAGCAGTGAAGCTGGTCCGGGAGGCATTCAGTACTTC
16	few	TRBJ1-3	TRBV7-6	NA	CASSGRAKGSGNTIYF	TGTGCCAGCAGCGGCCGTGCTAAGGGATCTGGAAACACCATATATTTT
12	few	TRBJ1-2	TRBV7-2	NA	CASSATGWGYTF	TGTGCCAGCAGCGCCACCGGGTGGGGCTACACCTTC
15	NA	TRBJ2-5	TRBV6-2/TRBV6-3	TRBD2	CASTTLAGVGETQYF	TGTGCCAGCACCACCCTAGCGGGGGTCGGAGAGACCCAGTACTTC
13	many	TRBJ2-7	TRBV7-2	TRBD2	CASSLQRGYEQYF	TGTGCCAGCAGCTTACAGCGGGGTTACGAGCAGTACTTC
15	NA	TRBJ1-5	TRBV20-1	NA	CSARRGTTSGPPQHF	TGCAGTGCTAGGCGAGGGACAACAAGTGGGCCGCCCCAGCATTTT
12	few	TRBJ2-7	TRBV5-1	NA	CASSLFEGEQYF	TGCGCCAGCAGCTTGTTTGAGGGCGAGCAGTACTTC
12	many	TRBJ2-5	TRBV7-2	NA	CASSLGRETQYF	TGTGCCAGCAGCTTAGGCCGCGAGACCCAGTACTTC
16	NA	TRBJ2-2	TRBV20-1	TRBD2	CSARDFQRGGTGELFF	TGCAGTGCTAGAGATTTTCAGCGGGGCGGAACCGGGGAGCTGTTTTTT
19	NA	TRBJ2-1	TRBV7-9	TRBD2	CASSLGSPSGGAWGNEQFF	TGTGCCAGCAGCTTAGGAAGCCCTAGCGGGGGGGCCTGGGGGAATGAGCAGTTCTTC
13	many	TRBJ2-5	TRBV6-2/TRBV6-3	NA	CASSPDEKETQYF	TGTGCCAGCAGTCCGGACGAAAAAGAGACCCAGTACTTC
11	NA	TRBJ2-5	TRBV20-1	NA	CSARSKETQYF	TGCAGTGCTAGGAGCAAAGAGACCCAGTACTTC
15	NA	TRBJ1-1	TRBV7-2	NA	CASSPTADANTEAFF	TGTGCCAGCAGCCCCACGGCGGATGCTAACACTGAAGCTTTCTTT
15	NA	TRBJ2-5	TRBV7-2	TRBD1	CASSSGTGGWKTQYF	TGTGCCAGCAGCTCCGGGACAGGGGGGTGGAAGACCCAGTACTTC
13	many	TRBJ2-2	TRBV7-2	NA	CASSLYSTGELFF	TGTGCCAGCAGCTTATACTCCACCGGGGAGCTGTTTTTT
14	NA	TRBJ2-1	TRBV7-9	TRBD2	CASSPSGGRDEQFF	TGTGCCAGCAGCCCTAGCGGGGGGCGCGATGAGCAGTTCTTC
14	many	TRBJ2-4	TRBV6-5	TRBD1	CASSGPGTASIQYF	TGTGCCAGCAGTGGCCCCGGGACAGCTAGCATTCAGTACTTC
15	NA	TRBJ2-1	TRBV20-1	TRBD2	CSATGTSGGLFEQFF	TGCAGTGCAACAGGGACTAGCGGGGGGTTATTTGAGCAGTTCTTC
15	few	TRBJ1-4	TRBV5-4	NA	CASSPGAGWDEKLFF	TGTGCCAGCAGCCCCGGAGCAGGGTGGGATGAAAAACTGTTTTTT
15	many	TRBJ1-1	TRBV20-1	TRBD1	CSATDRGNQNTEAFF	TGCAGTGCCACGGACAGGGGAAATCAGAACACTGAAGCTTTCTTT
16	few	TRBJ2-1	TRBV11-2	TRBD2	CASSSGGKGSYNEQFF	TGTGCCAGCAGCTCGGGGGGGAAGGGATCCTACAATGAGCAGTTCTTC
13	NA	TRBJ2-5	TRBV7-2	NA	CASSLWVLETQYF	TGTGCCAGCAGCTTATGGGTCCTGGAGACCCAGTACTTC
18	few	TRBJ2-2	TRBV28	TRBD1	CASMGNFRDRGNTGELFF	TGTGCCAGCATGGGGAACTTTCGGGACAGAGGCAACACCGGGGAGCTGTTTTTT